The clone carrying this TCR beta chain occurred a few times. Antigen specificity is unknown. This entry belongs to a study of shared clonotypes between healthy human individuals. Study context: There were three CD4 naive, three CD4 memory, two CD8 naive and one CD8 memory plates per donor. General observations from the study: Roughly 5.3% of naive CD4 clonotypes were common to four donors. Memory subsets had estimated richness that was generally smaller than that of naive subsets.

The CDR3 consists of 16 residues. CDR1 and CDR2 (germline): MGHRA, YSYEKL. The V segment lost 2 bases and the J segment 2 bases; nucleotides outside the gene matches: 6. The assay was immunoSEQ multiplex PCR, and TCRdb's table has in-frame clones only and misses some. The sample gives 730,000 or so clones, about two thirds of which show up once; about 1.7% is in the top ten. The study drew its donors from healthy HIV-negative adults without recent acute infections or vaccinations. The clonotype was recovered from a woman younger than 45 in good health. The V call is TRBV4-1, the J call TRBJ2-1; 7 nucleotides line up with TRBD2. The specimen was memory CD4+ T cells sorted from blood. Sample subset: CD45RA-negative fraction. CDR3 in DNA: TGCGCCAGCAGCCAACAAGCGGGACGCGCCTACAATGAGCAGTTCTTC. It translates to CASSQQAGRAYNEQFF.